A single sample is the source of the 28 T cell receptor beta chains below, sequenced in a study of control samples from healthy donors and cancer patients. The protocol was immunoSEQ multiplex PCR, while the TCRdb copy is restricted to in-frame clones and leaves out a portion. This table holds about 82,000 clones, about 90% found once. Sample: blood. These receptors were taken from a man in his forties or fifties in good health.

This clone appeared a single time. Other DNA sequences within the sample encode an identical CDR3. This chain uses TRBV19 with TRBJ2-4; 9 bases match TRBD1. The CDR3 spans 15 residues. The V and J ends lost 4 bases and 0 bases, in that order; junction bases with no gene match: 1. In germline, CDR1 is LNHDA, CDR2 SQIVND (reference sequence). The CDR3 DNA sequence: TGTGCCAGTAGTACGGACAGGGGAGCCAAAAACATTCAGTACTTC. Protein: CASSTDRGAKNIQYF.

The V call is TRBV2, the J call TRBJ1-3; D possibly corresponds to TRBD1 (5 bases). V lost 1 base and J 3 bases, leaving 7 bases between the germline ends. Germline assignment: CDR1 SNHLY and CDR2 FYNNEI. The CDR3 extends over 14 amino acids. CDR3 sequence reads: CASSEGGGGNTIYF. CDR3 in DNA: TGTGCCAGCAGTGAAGGGGGCGGTGGAAACACCATATATTTT.

The chain couples TRBV29-1 to TRBJ1-1; 7 bases fit TRBD1. Looked up from germline, CDR1 is SQVTM and CDR2 is ANQGSEA. This CDR3 is built from 14 residues. V was pared by 7 bases and J by 3 bases, with 11 bases of the junction left unmatched. The CDR3: CSARIQGGDTEAFF. The CDR3 nucleotides read TGCAGCGCGCGAATCCAGGGGGGCGACACTGAAGCTTTCTTT. The full variable domain, completed using reference TRBV29-1 and TRBJ1-1, is SAVISQKPSRDICQRGTSLTIQCQVDSQVTMMFWYRQQPGQSLTLIATANQGSEATYESGFVIDKFPISRPNLTFSTLTVSNMSPEDSSIYLCSARIQGGDTEAFFGQGTRLTVV.

CDR3 DNA: TGTGCCAGCAGAACCTCCCTTGGGAGGCCCCAGCATTTT. Amino acid sequence: CASRTSLGRPQHF. The chain carries TRBV6-1 and TRBJ1-5; D is ambiguous. Trimming left V 6 bases short and J 9 bases short, with 15 bases between. This CDR3 has 13 residues. Germline assignment: CDR1 MNHNS and CDR2 SASEGT.

V and J are TRBV7-2 and TRBJ1-1; TRBD1 matches 7 bases. After removal of 5 bases from V and 5 bases from J, the junction contained 8 bases not matched to a gene. The CDR3 consists of 14 residues. Per the germline V gene, CDR1 is SGHTA and CDR2 is FQGNSA. The CDR3 region is CASSPRQGGTEAFF. CDR3 nucleotides: TGTGCCAGCAGCCCTAGACAGGGAGGGACTGAAGCTTTCTTT.

The V gene is TRBV15, the J gene TRBJ2-7, with 8 bases aligning to TRBD2. This CDR3 is 13 amino acids long. The J segment lost 6 bases and the V segment lost 4 bases, leaving 5 bases of the junction unmatched. Looked up from germline, CDR1 is LNHNV and CDR2 is YYDKDF (reference sequence). CDR3 sequence reads: CATSIPGGIEQYF. CDR3 coding DNA: TGTGCCACCAGCATCCCGGGGGGGATCGAGCAGTACTTC.

The V call is TRBV6-1, the J call TRBJ1-5; the D gene is possibly TRBD1 (6 bases). Germline V gives CDR1 MNHNS, CDR2 SASEGT. The length of the CDR3 is 16 residues. Trimming took 3 bases from V and 1 from J, leaving 13 bases between them. The CDR3 DNA reads TGTGCCAGCAGTGATCAAAACAGGGCCAGCAATCAGCCCCAGCATTTT. This sequence encodes CASSDQNRASNQPQHF.

This clone was recorded a few times. J is TRBJ2-7 and V is TRBV23-1, with TRBD1 identical over 11 bases. TRBV23-1 is flagged as an ORF with uncertain function. The ends lost 4 bases at V and 5 bases at J; junction bases unmatched: 10. The CDR3 runs to 16 residues. CDR3 in DNA: TGCGCCAGCAGTCCCCTTCCGGGGGACAGGGGGAACGAGCAGTACGTC. It is translated as CASSPLPGDRGNEQYV.

The rearrangement links TRBV20-1 to TRBJ2-7; 7 bases map to TRBD1. V lost 3 bases to trimming and J lost 0 bases; unmatched junction nucleotides: 8. The germline gives CDR1 DFQATT, CDR2 SNEGSKA (reference sequence). The CDR3 sequence is 15 residues long. CDR3 sequence (DNA): TGCAGTGCTAGTATAGGGACAGTTAGCTCCTACGAGCAGTACGTC. Amino acid sequence: CSASIGTVSSYEQYV.

The genes are TRBV6-2 or TRBV6-3 and TRBJ2-7; D is ambiguous. CDR3 length equals 11 residues. CDR1 and CDR2 (germline): MNHEY, SVGEGT. Trimming pared 6 bases from V and 5 bases from J, leaving 8 bases between. CDR3: CASSQHHEQYV. The CDR3 nucleotides are TGTGCCAGCAGCCAGCACCACGAGCAGTACGTC.

As DNA, the CDR3 is TGTGCCAGCAGCCAAGAACAGGGAGCCAATCAGCCCCAGCATTTT. It yields the protein CASSQEQGANQPQHF. V gene TRBV4-2 combines with J gene TRBJ1-5, with D perhaps TRBD1 (6 bases). V shed 0 bases and J shed 3 bases, with 9 bases lying between them. The CDR3 sequence is 15 residues long. The germline gives CDR1 LGHNA, CDR2 YNFKEQ.

V is TRBV7-2 and J is TRBJ1-3; no clear D. Trimming removed 1 base from V and 0 bases from J, with 7 bases in between. The CDR3 length is 15 residues. The V gene's germline CDR1 is SGHTA and CDR2 FQGNSA. CDR3 sequence reads: CASSLGTSSGNTIYF. In DNA, the CDR3 is TGTGCCAGCAGCTTAGGCACCTCCTCTGGAAACACCATATATTTT.

The V call is TRBV4-1, the J call TRBJ2-5; 8 bases agree with TRBD2. CDR3 size: 15 residues. Germline trimming cut 3 bases from V and 0 bases from J; bases unmatched to any gene: 3. CDR1 and CDR2 from the germline V gene are MGHRA and YSYEKL. The CDR3 DNA reads TGCGCCAGCAGCCACATTAGCGGGAACCAAGAGACCCAGTACTTC. Translated: CASSHISGNQETQYF.

The chain employs TRBV7-2 and TRBJ2-5; D assignment may be TRBD1 or TRBD2 (6 bases each). The CDR3 consists of 15 residues. Germline CDR1 reads SGHTA; CDR2 reads FQGNSA. V lost 4 bases, J lost 5 bases, and 17 bases lay in between. The chain's CDR3 is CASSSLGGSVETQYF. For the CDR3, the DNA is TGTGCCAGCAGCTCACTCGGGGGCTCGGTGGAGACCCAGTACTTC.

The chain uses TRBV6-1 and TRBJ2-7, with TRBD2 as a possible D gene (6 bases). V was pared by 1 base and J by 3 bases, with 16 bases between. Per the germline V gene, CDR1 is MNHNS and CDR2 is SASEGT. The CDR3 totals 16 residues. The CDR3 DNA sequence: TGTGCCAGCAGTGAAGGGGCAACGGGAGTAGGCTACGAGCAGTACTTC. Protein product: CASSEGATGVGYEQYF.

The V call is TRBV18, the J call TRBJ1-3, with TRBD1 matching over 8 bases. This CDR3 has 15 amino acids. Germline trimming cut 3 bases from V and 0 bases from J; bases unmatched to any gene: 1. Per germline, CDR1 KGHSH and CDR2 LQKENI. The CDR3 is CASSPGTGSGNTIYF. The CDR3 DNA sequence: TGTGCCAGCTCACCCGGGACAGGCTCTGGAAACACCATATATTTT.

This clone appeared once. This chain links TRBV19 with TRBJ2-3; D remains ambiguous. Trimming took off 5 bases at V and 6 bases at J, with 15 bases between the two ends. The CDR3 is 14 residues long. Germline loops: CDR1 LNHDA, CDR2 SQIVND (reference sequence). CDR3 residues: CASSLQTTGDTQYF. CDR3 nucleotides: TGTGCCAGTAGTTTACAGACCACTGGGGATACGCAGTATTTT.

The V call is TRBV19, the J call TRBJ1-2; perhaps TRBD1 as D (5 bases). The length of the CDR3 is 14 residues. V shed 8 bases and J shed 3 bases, with 16 bases lying between them. Germline assignment: CDR1 LNHDA and CDR2 SQIVND (reference sequence). CDR3 amino acids: CASLLPGTDYGYTF. As DNA, the CDR3 is TGTGCCAGTTTACTCCCCGGGACGGACTATGGCTACACCTTC.

This clone was recorded once. The gene calls are TRBV5-4 and TRBJ1-2; no reliable D call. Trimming cost V 1 base and J 4 bases, with 14 bases left between them. CDR3 length: 15 amino acids. Per germline, CDR1 SGHNT and CDR2 YYREEE (reference sequence). In nucleotides, the CDR3 is TGTGCCAGCAGCTTGCATCCGGGTGACATCTATGGCTACACCTTC. Encoded protein: CASSLHPGDIYGYTF. Full variable domain (missing parts from reference TRBV5-4 and TRBJ1-2): ETGVTQSPTHLIKTRGQQVTLRCSSQSGHNTVSWYQQALGQGPQFIFQYYREEENGRGNFPPRFSGLQFPNYSSELNVNALELDDSALYLCASSLHPGDIYGYTFGSGTRLTVV.

Worth noting for this clone: This CDR3 is also generated by other DNA sequences in the sample. The J gene is TRBJ1-5, the V gene TRBV5-1; D is unclear. CDR3 size: 15 residues. V was pared by 0 bases and J by 2 bases, with 9 bases between. CDR1 is SGHRS, CDR2 YFSETQ, per germline. CDR3 coding DNA: TGCGCCAGCAGCTTGGATGGGCAGGGCAATCAGCCCCAGCATTTT. Translated: CASSLDGQGNQPQHF.

V usage is TRBV9 and J usage is TRBJ2-1, with TRBD1 matching 9 bases. Germline V CDR1 and CDR2: SGDLS, YYNGEE. The CDR3 consists of 15 residues. Losses at the gene ends were 0 bases for V and 6 bases for J; bases not matched to a gene: 4. The CDR3 region is CASSVVDRGSNEQFF. Written as DNA, the CDR3 is TGTGCCAGCAGCGTAGTGGACAGGGGATCCAATGAGCAGTTCTTC.

This sequence joins TRBV15 and TRBJ2-1; 14 nucleotides agree with TRBD2. This CDR3 has 15 residues. CDR1 is LNHNV and CDR2 is YYDKDF in the germline V gene (reference sequence). V was pared by 4 bases and J by 9 bases, with 5 bases of the junction left unmatched. The CDR3 loop reads CATSTGTSGGGEQFF. CDR3 bases: TGTGCCACCAGCACCGGGACTAGCGGGGGAGGTGAGCAGTTCTTC.

J is TRBJ2-3 and V is TRBV4-1; TRBD2 matches 11 bases. The germline CDR1 and CDR2 sequences are MGHRA and YSYEKL. Germline trimming cut 5 bases from V and 6 bases from J; bases unmatched to any gene: 7. This CDR3 region has 15 residues. The CDR3 DNA sequence: TGCGCCAGCAGCGAGGGAGCTAGCGGGAGGGATACGCAGTATTTT. It encodes CASSEGASGRDTQYF.

This chain joins TRBV12-3 or TRBV12-4 and TRBJ2-1; a possible D gene is TRBD2 (5 bases). The CDR3 consists of 12 residues. Trimming removed 2 bases at V and 12 bases at J, with 11 bases between. The CDR3 DNA reads as TGTGCCAGCAGTTTAACGGGTCTAGCGCAGTTCTTC. It codes for CASSLTGLAQFF.

V and J are TRBV7-2 and TRBJ2-3; TRBD1 matches at 9 bases. The CDR3 is 16 amino acids. V gave up 5 bases and J gave up 1 base; unmatched junction bases: 7. CDR1 and CDR2 from the germline V gene are SGHTA and FQGNSA. CDR3 residues: CASSPHRGPGTDTQYF. The CDR3 nucleotides are TGTGCCAGCAGCCCCCACAGGGGGCCGGGCACAGATACGCAGTATTTT.

This sequence joins TRBV27 and TRBJ2-7, with 7 bases matching TRBD1. This CDR3 has 16 amino acids. CDR1 is MNHEY, CDR2 SMNVEV, per germline (reference sequence). Trimming removed 0 bases from V and 0 bases from J; junction bases left unmatched: 5. The CDR3 reads CASSLSTGTVSYEQYV. DNA of the CDR3: TGTGCCAGCAGTTTATCAACCGGGACAGTCTCCTACGAGCAGTACGTC.

J is TRBJ1-3 and V is TRBV29-1; D not resolved. V shed 4 bases and J shed 4 bases, with 11 bases lying between them. Germline V lookup: CDR1 SQVTM, CDR2 ANQGSEA. The CDR3 extends over 13 amino acids. CDR3 sequence: CSVVGGWGNTIYF. CDR3 bases: TGCAGCGTTGTTGGAGGGTGGGGAAACACCATATATTTT. Full variable domain (missing parts from reference TRBV29-1 and TRBJ1-3): SAVISQKPSRDICQRGTSLTIQCQVDSQVTMMFWYRQQPGQSLTLIATANQGSEATYESGFVIDKFPISRPNLTFSTLTVSNMSPEDSSIYLCSVVGGWGNTIYFGEGSWLTVV.

The V gene is TRBV4-2, the J gene TRBJ2-3; 9 nucleotides match TRBD2. V lost 0 bases and J lost 3; bases outside the gene matches: 4. Germline CDR1 and CDR2: LGHNA and YNFKEQ. This CDR3 is built from 16 residues. In DNA, the CDR3 is TGTGCCAGCAGCCAAGATGGCGCGGGAGGGACAGATACGCAGTATTTT. Its protein is CASSQDGAGGTDTQYF.